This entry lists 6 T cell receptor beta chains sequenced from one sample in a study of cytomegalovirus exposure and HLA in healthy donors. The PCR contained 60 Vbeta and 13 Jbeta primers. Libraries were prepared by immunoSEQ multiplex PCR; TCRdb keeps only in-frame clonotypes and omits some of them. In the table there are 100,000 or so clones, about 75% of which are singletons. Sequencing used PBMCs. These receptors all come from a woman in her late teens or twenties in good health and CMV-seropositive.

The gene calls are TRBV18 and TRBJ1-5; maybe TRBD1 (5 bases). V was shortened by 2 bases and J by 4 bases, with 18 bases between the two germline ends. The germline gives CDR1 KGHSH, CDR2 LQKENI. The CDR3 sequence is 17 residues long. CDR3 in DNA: TGTGCCAGCTCACCATCTACTGGGGCCCAGATAAATCAGCCCCAGCATTTT. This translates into CASSPSTGAQINQPQHF.

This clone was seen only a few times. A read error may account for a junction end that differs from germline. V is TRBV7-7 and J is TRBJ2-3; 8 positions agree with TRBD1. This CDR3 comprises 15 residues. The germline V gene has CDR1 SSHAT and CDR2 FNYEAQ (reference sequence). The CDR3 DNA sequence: TGTGCTAGCAGCCCAGGGGGCGCCGACACAGATACGCAGTATTTT. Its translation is CASSPGGADTDTQYF.

The CDR3 protein is CASSYTGTGEGAGYTF. The CDR3 bases are TGCGCCAGCAGCTATACCGGGACAGGGGAGGGTGCTGGCTACACCTTC. This sequence joins TRBV5-1 and TRBJ1-2; 10 nucleotides align to TRBD1. V was pared by 3 bases and J by 7 bases, with 12 bases of the junction left unmatched. The CDR3 consists of 16 residues. Germline CDR1 is SGHRS and CDR2 is YFSETQ.

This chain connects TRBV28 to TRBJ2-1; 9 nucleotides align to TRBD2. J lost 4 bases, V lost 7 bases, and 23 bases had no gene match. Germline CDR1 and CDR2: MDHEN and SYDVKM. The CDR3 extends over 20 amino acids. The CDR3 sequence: CASTLPGGTSPGGRYNEQFF. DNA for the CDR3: TGTGCCAGCACACTCCCTGGCGGGACTAGCCCTGGCGGTCGGTACAATGAGCAGTTCTTC.

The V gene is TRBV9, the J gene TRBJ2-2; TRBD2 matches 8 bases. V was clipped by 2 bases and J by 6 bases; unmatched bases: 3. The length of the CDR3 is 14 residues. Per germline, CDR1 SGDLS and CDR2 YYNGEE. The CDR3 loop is CASSVWTSPGELFF. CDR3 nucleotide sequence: TGTGCCAGCAGCGTCTGGACTAGCCCCGGGGAGCTGTTTTTT.

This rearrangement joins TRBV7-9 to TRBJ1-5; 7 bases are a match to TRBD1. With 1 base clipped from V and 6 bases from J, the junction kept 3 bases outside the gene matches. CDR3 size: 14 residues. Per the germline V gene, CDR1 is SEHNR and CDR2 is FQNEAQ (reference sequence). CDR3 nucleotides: TGTGCCAGCAGCTTAGAAGGGGGCTCTCAGCCCCAGCATTTT. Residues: CASSLEGGSQPQHF.